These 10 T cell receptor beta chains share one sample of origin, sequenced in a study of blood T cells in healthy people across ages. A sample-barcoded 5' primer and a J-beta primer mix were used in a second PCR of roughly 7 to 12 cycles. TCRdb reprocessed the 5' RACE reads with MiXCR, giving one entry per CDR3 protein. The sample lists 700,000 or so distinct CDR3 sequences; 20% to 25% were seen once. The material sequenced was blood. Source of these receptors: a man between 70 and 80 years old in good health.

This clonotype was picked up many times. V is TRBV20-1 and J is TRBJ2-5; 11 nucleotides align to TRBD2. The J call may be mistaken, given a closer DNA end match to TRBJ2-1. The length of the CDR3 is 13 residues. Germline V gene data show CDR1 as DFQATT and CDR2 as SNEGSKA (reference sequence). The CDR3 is CSAKGLAVYEQFF. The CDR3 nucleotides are TGCAGTGCCAAGGGACTAGCGGTCTATGAGCAGTTCTTC.

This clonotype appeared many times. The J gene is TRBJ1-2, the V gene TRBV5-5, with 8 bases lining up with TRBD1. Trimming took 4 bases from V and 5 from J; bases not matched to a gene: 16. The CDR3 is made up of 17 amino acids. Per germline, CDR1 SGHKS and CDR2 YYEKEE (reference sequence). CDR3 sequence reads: CASSMQGARFTGYGYTF. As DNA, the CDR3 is TGTGCCAGCAGCATGCAGGGGGCGCGATTCACGGGGTATGGCTACACCTTC.

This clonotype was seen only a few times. CDR3 in DNA: TGCAGTGTCTCGACTAGCGGAAATGAGCAGTTCTTC. Translating gives CSVSTSGNEQFF. The chain couples TRBV20-1 to TRBJ2-1, with TRBD2 matching 9 bases. CDR1 is DFQATT, CDR2 SNEGSKA, per germline (reference sequence). V shed 7 bases and J 7 bases; nucleotides not matched to a gene: 5. The length of the CDR3 is 12 residues.

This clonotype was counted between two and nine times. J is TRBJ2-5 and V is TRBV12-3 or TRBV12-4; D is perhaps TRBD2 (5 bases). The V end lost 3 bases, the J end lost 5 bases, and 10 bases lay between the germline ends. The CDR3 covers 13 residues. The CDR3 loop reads CASSFTSQETQYF. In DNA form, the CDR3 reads TGTGCCAGCAGTTTCACTAGTCAGGAGACCCAGTACTTC.

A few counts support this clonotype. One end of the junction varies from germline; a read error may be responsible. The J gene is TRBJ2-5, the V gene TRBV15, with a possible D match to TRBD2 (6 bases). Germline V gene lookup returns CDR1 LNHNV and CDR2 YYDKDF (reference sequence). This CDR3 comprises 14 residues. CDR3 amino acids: CATSRDRAALAGFF. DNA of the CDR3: TGTGCCACCAGCAGAGATCGGGCAGCCCTCGCGGGGTTCTTC.

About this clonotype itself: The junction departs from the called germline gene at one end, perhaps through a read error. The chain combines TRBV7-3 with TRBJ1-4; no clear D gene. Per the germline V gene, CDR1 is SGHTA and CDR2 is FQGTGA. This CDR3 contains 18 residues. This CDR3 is CSSSLTFELNATNEKLFF. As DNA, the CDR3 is TGTTCCAGCAGCTTAACGTTTGAGCTGAACGCAACTAATGAAAAACTGTTTTTT. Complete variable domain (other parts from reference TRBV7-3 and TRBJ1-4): GAGVSQTPSNKVTEKGKYVELRCDPISGHTALYWYRQSLGQGPEFLIYFQGTGAADDSGLPNDRFFAVRPEGSVSTLKIQRTERGDSAVYLCSSSLTFELNATNEKLFFGSGTQLSVL.

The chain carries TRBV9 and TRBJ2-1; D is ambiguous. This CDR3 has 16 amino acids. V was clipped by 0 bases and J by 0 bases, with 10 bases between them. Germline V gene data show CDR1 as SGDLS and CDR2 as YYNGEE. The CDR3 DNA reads TGTGCCAGCAGCGTAGGAGCGATGACCTCCTACAATGAGCAGTTCTTC. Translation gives CASSVGAMTSYNEQFF. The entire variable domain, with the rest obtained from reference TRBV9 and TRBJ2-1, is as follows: DSGVTQTPKHLITATGQRVTLRCSPRSGDLSVYWYQQSLDQGLQFLIQYYNGEERAKGNILERFSAQQFPDLHSELNLSSLELGDSALYFCASSVGAMTSYNEQFFGPGTRLTVL.

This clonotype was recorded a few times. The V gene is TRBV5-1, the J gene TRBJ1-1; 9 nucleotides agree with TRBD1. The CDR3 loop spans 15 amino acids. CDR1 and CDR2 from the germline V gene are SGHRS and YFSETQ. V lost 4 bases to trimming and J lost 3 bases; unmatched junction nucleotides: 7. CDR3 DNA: TGCGCCAGCAGCATCAAACAGGGGGCTGACACTGAAGCTTTCTTT. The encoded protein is CASSIKQGADTEAFF.

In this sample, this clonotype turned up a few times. The CDR3 region is CASSGTSGIGETQYF. In DNA form, the CDR3 reads TGTGCCAGCAGTGGGACTAGCGGGATTGGTGAGACCCAGTACTTC. This chain uses TRBV2 with TRBJ2-5; TRBD2 agrees at 12 bases. Looked up from germline, CDR1 is SNHLY and CDR2 is FYNNEI. There are 15 residues in the CDR3. V dropped 4 bases and J dropped 5; count of bases not matched to a gene: 5.

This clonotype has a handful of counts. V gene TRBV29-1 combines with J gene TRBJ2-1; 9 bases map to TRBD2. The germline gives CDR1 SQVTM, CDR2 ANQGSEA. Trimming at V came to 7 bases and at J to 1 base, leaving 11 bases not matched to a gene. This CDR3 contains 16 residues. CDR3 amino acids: CSGVAGESTSYNEQFF. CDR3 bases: TGCAGCGGGGTAGCGGGAGAATCTACGTCCTACAATGAGCAGTTCTTC.